This TCR beta chain derives from a study of blood T cells in healthy people across ages (dated by TCRdb to between 2014 and 2016). Context from the whole study: Template switching captured roughly one uniquely barcoded TCR beta cDNA molecule per two T cells in model experiments. Age-related changes in TCR beta repertoire diversity were measured in the study by deep sequencing normalized with unique cDNA molecular identifiers. Donors were grouped into four age groups: young (average 16 years), middle-aged (over 35), aged (around 62) and long-lived (around 82). To avoid experimental bias, donors of different ages were randomly spread across the sequencing lanes. Using the same blood draw, the study looked at two additional independent replicas of 1 million unique cDNA reads for two donors, one aged 18 to 30 and the other aged 80 or older.

The donors were some 36 Caucasian individuals from Russia, aged roughly 6 to 100 years, who were systemically healthy. Roughly 11 milliliters of peripheral blood were drawn from each donor into EDTA-treated Vacutainer tubes. Ficoll-Paque density-gradient centrifugation was used to isolate PBMCs, with at least 7 million obtained per sample. Trizol reagent was used to extract total RNA from PBMCs, with at least 5.5 micrograms per sample. For every donor, an aliquot of PBMCs went through flow cytometry to measure the percentages of naive CD45RAhigh/CD27high T cells. Worth noting for this clonotype: No cognate antigen has been identified for it. Nothing much larger sits one base from this clone, and base qualities are not available.

The study at large found these results: Total diversity estimates from one million sequenced T cells were considered lower bounds and underestimates. Donor CMV infection status was unknown, potentially confounding age-related changes in expanded clonotypes. Observed TCR beta diversity correlated strongly with the percentage of naive T cells measured by flow cytometry. Because profiling used bulk unsorted PBMCs, naive and antigen-experienced compartments could not be compared conclusively. As age increased, observed TCR beta diversity per million T cells dropped in a roughly linear way, and a significant reduction was already evident by age 40. Compared with the aged group, more naive CD4+ T cells, fewer expanded clones and increased TCR diversity were shown by the long-lived group, suggesting age selection.

The library relied on 5' RACE. TCRdb records Illumina HiSeq 2500 as the sequencer. The second PCR ran for about 7 to 11 cycles and used a J-beta primer mix along with a sample-barcoded 5' primer. A template-switch 5' adaptor carrying 12 random nucleotides introduced a unique molecular identifier onto each TCR beta cDNA molecule. At least 2.5 million CDR3-containing paired-end reads were obtained from each sample. First-strand cDNA was synthesized from all RNA with the Mint cDNA synthesis kit, primed by a TRBC-specific oligonucleotide. All cDNA was treated with uracil-DNA glycosylase and then went through a first 18-cycle PCR with the universal primers M1SS and BC2_uni_R. As for the original processing: Normalization of each sample was performed by random selection of 1 million high-quality reads, each carrying a distinct molecular identifier. Reads with shared molecular identifiers were discarded instead of being binned into consensus sequences. MiTCR, set to a Q25 quality threshold and the strictest error-elimination algorithm, was used for CDR3 identification, clonotype clustering and error correction. A nonparametric unseen species model using Euler transformation provided a lower-bound estimate of total TCR beta diversity. TCRdb ran its own pipeline on the public reads, namely fastp trimming at Q25 and MiXCR clone calling, and kept in-frame beta chains. Here each entry gathers all rows of one CDR3 protein and keeps the most common genes and DNA. None of the V and J calls come from the authors' own analysis; TCRdb made them. The sample table shows about 970,000 distinct CDR3 sequences, and about 51% are seen once. The ten largest clones take up 20% to 25% of the sample.

Sequencing was done on a sample of blood. This clonotype was sampled from a woman aged 55-69 years in good health.

The CDR3 protein sequence reads: CSARVGAGASYNEQFF. The sequence in DNA is TGCAGTGCTAGAGTCGGAGCGGGGGCCTCCTACAATGAGCAGTTCTTC. This receptor chain uses TRBV20-1 and TRBJ2-1, with 8 bases in between that match TRBD2. From its cysteine to its phenylalanine, the CDR3 spans 16 amino acids. The kept DNA is CDR3 alone, 48 bases in frame from the first base. CDR1 and CDR2, per the germline V gene (reference sequence), are DFQATT and SNEGSKA. Ends trimmed: V by 1 base, J by 0 bases; bases unmatched to a gene: 5.